The 4 T cell receptor beta chains below were found in one sample sequenced in a study of Graves' ophthalmopathy and Graves' hyperthyroidism. Amplification from RNA transcripts yielded the TCR beta CDR3 regions. RT-PCR with HTBI primers came first, then second-round multiplex PCR. MiXCR, run by TCRdb on the multiplex PCR reads, gives a single entry per CDR3 protein. The sample yields just over 600,000 distinct CDR3 sequences, about 24% seen once. Source material: peripheral blood. These receptors were obtained from a woman between 18 and 29 years old with stable Graves' hyperthyroidism. Some clones in this sample may be carry-over from other donors' samples.

This clonotype was recorded at least ten times. As DNA, the CDR3 is TGCAGCGTTGTGGGAGGGGAAATCCTTATGAACACTGAAGCTTTCTTT. Translation gives CSVVGGEILMNTEAFF. This sequence joins TRBV29-1 and TRBJ1-1, with a weak D call TRBD1 (5 bases). Germline CDR1 reads SQVTM; CDR2 reads ANQGSEA. This CDR3 is built from 16 residues. V was clipped by 4 bases and J by 0 bases, with 18 bases between them.

In its sample, this clonotype was seen many times. The V gene is TRBV14, the J gene TRBJ2-5; TRBD2 aligns across 9 bases. Looked up from germline, CDR1 is SGHDN and CDR2 is FVKESK. J gave up 5 bases and V 1 base, and 8 bases lay outside the gene matches. The CDR3 is 16 residues long. The CDR3 bases are TGTGCCAGCAGCCAAGGGATTAGCGGGGGTGTGGAGACCCAGTACTTC. Its translation is CASSQGISGGVETQYF. The whole variable domain, remainder taken from reference TRBV14 and TRBJ2-5, is EAGVTQFPSHSVIEKGQTVTLRCDPISGHDNLYWYRRVMGKEIKFLLHFVKESKQDESGMPNNRFLAERTGGTYSTLKVQPAELEDSGVYFCASSQGISGGVETQYFGPGTRLLVL.

This clonotype was seen ten or more times. The J gene is TRBJ2-5, the V gene TRBV12-3 or TRBV12-4; D may be TRBD1 or TRBD2 (6 bases each). V lost 5 bases, J lost 1 base, and 11 bases lay in between. The CDR3 is 14 residues long. The CDR3 bases are TGTGCCAGCAGTCTAAAGGGGGGCCAAGAGACCCAGTACTTC. It specifies CASSLKGGQETQYF.

This clonotype showed up many times. CDR3: CSARDPPLAGGLYEQYF. The DNA of the CDR3 is TGCAGTGCTAGGGATCCCCCGCTAGCGGGAGGGCTCTACGAGCAGTACTTC. The chain couples TRBV20-1 to TRBJ2-7, with 12 nucleotides matching TRBD2. The length of the CDR3 is 17 residues. Germline V gene sequence: CDR1 DFQATT, CDR2 SNEGSKA (reference sequence). Germline trimming cut 3 bases from V and 3 bases from J; bases unmatched to any gene: 12.